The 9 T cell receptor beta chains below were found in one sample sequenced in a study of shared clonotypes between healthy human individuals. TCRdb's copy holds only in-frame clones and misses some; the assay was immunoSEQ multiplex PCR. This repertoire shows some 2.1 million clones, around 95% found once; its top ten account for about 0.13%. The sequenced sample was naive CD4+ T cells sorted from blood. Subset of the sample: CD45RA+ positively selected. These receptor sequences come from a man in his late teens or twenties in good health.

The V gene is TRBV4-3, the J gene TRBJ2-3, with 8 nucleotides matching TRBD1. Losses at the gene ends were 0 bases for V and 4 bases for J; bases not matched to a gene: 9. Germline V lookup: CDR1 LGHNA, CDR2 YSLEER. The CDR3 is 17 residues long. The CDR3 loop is CASSQDLRTGRADTQYF. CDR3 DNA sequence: TGCGCCAGCAGCCAAGATCTCAGGACAGGGCGGGCAGATACGCAGTATTTT.

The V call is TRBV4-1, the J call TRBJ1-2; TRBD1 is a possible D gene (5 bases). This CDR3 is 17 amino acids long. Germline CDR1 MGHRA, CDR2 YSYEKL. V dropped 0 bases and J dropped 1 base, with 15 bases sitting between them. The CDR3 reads CASSQDGTRADNYGYTF. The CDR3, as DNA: TGCGCCAGCAGCCAAGATGGGACGAGGGCGGATAACTATGGCTACACCTTC.

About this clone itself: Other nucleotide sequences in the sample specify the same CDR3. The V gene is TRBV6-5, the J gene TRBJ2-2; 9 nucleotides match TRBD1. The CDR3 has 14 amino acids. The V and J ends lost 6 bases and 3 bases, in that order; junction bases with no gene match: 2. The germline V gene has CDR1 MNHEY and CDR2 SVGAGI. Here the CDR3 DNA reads TGTGCCAGCAGGGGACAGGGTGACACCGGGGAGCTGTTTTTT. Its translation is CASRGQGDTGELFF.

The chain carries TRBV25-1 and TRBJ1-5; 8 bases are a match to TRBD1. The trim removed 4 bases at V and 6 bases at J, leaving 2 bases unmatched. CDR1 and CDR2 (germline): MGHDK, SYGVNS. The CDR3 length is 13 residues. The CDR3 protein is CASSVTGGQPQHF. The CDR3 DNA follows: TGTGCCAGCAGTGTAACAGGGGGTCAGCCCCAGCATTTT. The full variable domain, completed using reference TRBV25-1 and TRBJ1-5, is EADIYQTPRYLVIGTGKKITLECSQTMGHDKMYWYQQDPGMELHLIHYSYGVNSTEKGDLSSESTVSRIRTEHFPLTLESARPSHTSQYLCASSVTGGQPQHFGDGTRLSIL.

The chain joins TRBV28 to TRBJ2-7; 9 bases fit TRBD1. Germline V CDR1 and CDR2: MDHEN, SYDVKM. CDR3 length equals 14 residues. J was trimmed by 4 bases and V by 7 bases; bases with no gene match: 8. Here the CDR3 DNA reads TGTGCCAGCAAGAGGACAGGGGCTACGTACGAGCAGTACTTC. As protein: CASKRTGATYEQYF.

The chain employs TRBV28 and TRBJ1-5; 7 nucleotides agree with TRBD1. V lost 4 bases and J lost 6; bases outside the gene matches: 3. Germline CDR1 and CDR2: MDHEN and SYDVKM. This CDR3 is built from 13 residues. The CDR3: CASSSTGIQPQHF. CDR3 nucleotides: TGTGCCAGCAGTTCGACAGGGATTCAGCCCCAGCATTTT.

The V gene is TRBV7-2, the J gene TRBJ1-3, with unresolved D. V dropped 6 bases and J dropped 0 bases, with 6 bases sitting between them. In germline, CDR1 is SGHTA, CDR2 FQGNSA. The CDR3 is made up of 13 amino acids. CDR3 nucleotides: TGTGCCAGCAGTCAAGTCTCTGGAAACACCATATATTTT. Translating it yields CASSQVSGNTIYF. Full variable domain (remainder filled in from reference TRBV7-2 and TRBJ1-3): GAGVSQSPSNKVTEKGKDVELRCDPISGHTALYWYRQSLGQGLEFLIYFQGNSAPDKSGLPSDRFSAERTGGSVSTLTIQRTQQEDSAVYLCASSQVSGNTIYFGEGSWLTVV.

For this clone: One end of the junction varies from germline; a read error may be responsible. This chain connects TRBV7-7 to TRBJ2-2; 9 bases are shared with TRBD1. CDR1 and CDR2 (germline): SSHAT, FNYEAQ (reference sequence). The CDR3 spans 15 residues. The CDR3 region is CASSHSGTGTGELFF. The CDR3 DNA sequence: TGTGCTAGCAGTCATTCTGGGACAGGGACCGGGGAGCTGTTTTTT.

This CDR3 reads CAWSPRQAYEQYF. The CDR3 DNA reads as TGTGCCTGGAGTCCTCGACAGGCCTACGAGCAGTACTTC. The chain joins TRBV30 to TRBJ2-7; D possibly corresponds to TRBD1 (6 bases). This CDR3 region has 13 residues. Germline V gene data show CDR1 as GTSNPN and CDR2 as SVGIG (reference sequence). V gave up 2 bases and J gave up 2 bases, with 10 bases separating them.